The subject of this entry is one TCR beta chain. This clone was counted ten times or more. No antigen is known for it. Base-call qualities are not available, and no considerably larger clone is one nucleotide away. These data belong to a study of CD8+ T cells in alopecia areata (dated by TCRdb to 2017 to 2018). Background for the entire study: The treated patients took part in an open-label pilot trial in which moderate-to-severe alopecia areata was treated with oral tofacitinib at 5 to 10 mg twice daily. TCRbeta CDR3 regions were amplified by immunoSEQ multiplex PCR using 35 Vbeta forward and 13 Jbeta reverse primers. Scalp tissue and sorted CD4+ and CD8+ peripheral blood T cells from patchy and totalis/universalis alopecia areata patients and from healthy controls were covered by human TCRbeta sequencing. Disease severity in treated patients was measured with the SALT score, which quantifies the percentage of affected scalp surface area. To study T cell clonal expansion in alopecia areata, the researchers applied high-throughput TCRbeta sequencing to both the C3H/HeJ mouse model and human patients. The RNA source kit depended on sample type: the PAXgene miRNA kit for fixed scalp, the miRNeasy kit for PBMCs, and the RNeasy kit for mouse skin. Tofacitinib was administered for 6 to 18 months, and 6 months of follow-up off drug were then conducted to assess delayed response and recurrence. Biopsies were taken from tofacitinib-treated patients at baseline and at 4 and 24 weeks of treatment, and a later scalp biopsy was taken in several of the tofacitinib-treated patients. Scalp clonality was compared among normal scalp (n=4), patchy alopecia areata scalp (n=8), and alopecia totalis/universalis scalp (n=8). What the authors observed across the whole study: Higher clonality and more expanded CD8+ clones were observed in lesional scalp than in normal scalp, particularly in alopecia totalis/universalis, a finding suggestive of antigenic drive. Tofacitinib significantly decreased scalp clonality and the number of expanded CD8+ clones among the top 100 scalp clones. Scalp TCR repertoire analysis is complicated because resident alphabeta T cells in normal human skin are also sequenced, whereas mouse skin is dominated by gammadelta T cells. Because the treated cohort was small and had just a single nonresponder, larger studies are needed to establish links between baseline CD8+ expansion and response. During tofacitinib treatment, many expanded lesional clones stuck around in both scalp and blood, and this persistence may partly explain why relapse happens after treatment is stopped. TCR sequences shared between patients were less clear than in mice, possibly partly because of HLA diversity in the patient population.

Libraries came from the immunoSEQ multiplex PCR assay. For TCR sequencing, RNA was extracted from every sample and reverse transcribed into cDNA to serve as template. SuperScript III was used for first-strand cDNA synthesis, primed with a 2:1 mix of oligo-dT and random hexamers. A synthetic immune receptor repertoire was used to gauge amplification bias, and whatever bias remained was removed computationally. The authors processed their data as follows. Raw reads were preprocessed to remove errors, and CDR3 was defined according to IMGT conventions as the region from the conserved cysteine to phenylalanine. Clonality was computed by normalizing Shannon entropy by log2 of the number of productive unique TCRs and subtracting the result from 1. Whether each scalp clone was CD4 or CD8 was inferred by checking scalp TCRbeta sequences against the CD4 and CD8 repertoires from sorted blood. The immuneACCESS repertoire file appears here via TCRdb, limited to in-frame rearrangements. These files lack a portion of the clones; in checked studies, under half of the deficit traces to unresolved V genes, and the cause of the others is not known. V and J calls and clone size come straight from that table; D and trimming were deduced from the DNA. Present in this sample are approximately 120,000 clones, 61% of which were seen just once. The top ten hold more than 5% of the sample.

Including cysteine and phenylalanine, the CDR3 has 15 amino acids. CDR3 DNA is the only sequence kept; it has 45 bases, read in frame from the first base. The V and J ends are trimmed by 3 bases and 4 bases, leaving 10 bases between them. The germline V gene (reference sequence) yields SEHNR for CDR1 and FQNEAQ for CDR2. The meaning of the sample's time point label: more than 3 weeks on oral tofacitinib. Read against the paper, the sample's treatment or condition label means: oral pan-JAK inhibitor, 5-10 mg twice daily. From alopecia areata patients, peripheral blood was collected along with lesional scalp punch biopsies. PBMCs were isolated by density centrifugation and stained for CD3, CD4 and CD8, after which CD4+ and CD8+ T cells were sorted on a FACSAria.

This sequence was found in a human donor with alopecia areata. The sample was CD4+ T cells sorted from blood, taken at week 4, from a patient treated with tofacitinib. This receptor chain uses TRBV7-9 and TRBJ2-6; the D gene remains uncertain. The DNA is TGTGCCAGCAGCTTCGTTTCGACCGGGGCCAACGTCCTGACTTTC. Its amino acids are CASSFVSTGANVLTF.